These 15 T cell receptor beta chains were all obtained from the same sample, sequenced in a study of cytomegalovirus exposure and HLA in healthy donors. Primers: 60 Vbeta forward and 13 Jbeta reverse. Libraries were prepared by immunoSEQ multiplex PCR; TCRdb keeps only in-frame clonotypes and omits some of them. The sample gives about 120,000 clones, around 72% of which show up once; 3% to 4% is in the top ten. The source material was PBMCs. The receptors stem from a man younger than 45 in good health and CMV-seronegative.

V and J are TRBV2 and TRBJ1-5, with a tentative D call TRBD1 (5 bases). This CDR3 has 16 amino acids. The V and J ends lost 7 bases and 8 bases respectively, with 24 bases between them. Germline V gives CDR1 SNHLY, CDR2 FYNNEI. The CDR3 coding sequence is TGTGCCAGCACCGTTCGACGGGGGGATCTTGGGGAGCCCCAGCATTTT. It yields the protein CASTVRRGDLGEPQHF.

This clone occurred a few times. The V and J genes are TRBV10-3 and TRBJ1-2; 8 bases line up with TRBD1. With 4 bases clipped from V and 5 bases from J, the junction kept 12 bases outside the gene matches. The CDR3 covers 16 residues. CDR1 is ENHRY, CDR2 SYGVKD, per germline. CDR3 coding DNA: TGTGCCATCAGTGTTCCCTTGTTTGGACAGGGATATGGCTACACCTTC. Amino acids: CAISVPLFGQGYGYTF.

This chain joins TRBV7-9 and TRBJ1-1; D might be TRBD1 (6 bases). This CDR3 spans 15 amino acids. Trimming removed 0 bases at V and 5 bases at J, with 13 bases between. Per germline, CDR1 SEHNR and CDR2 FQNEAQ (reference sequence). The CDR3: CASSLALSRGTEAFF. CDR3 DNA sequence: TGTGCCAGCAGCTTAGCGCTGTCGAGGGGGACTGAAGCTTTCTTT.

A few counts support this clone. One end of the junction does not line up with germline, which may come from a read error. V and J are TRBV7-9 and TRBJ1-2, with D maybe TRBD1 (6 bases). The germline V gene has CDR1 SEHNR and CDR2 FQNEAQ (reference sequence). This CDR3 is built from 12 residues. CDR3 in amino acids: CSSSTGTYGYTF. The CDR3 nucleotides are TGTTCCAGCAGTACAGGGACCTACGGCTACACCTTC. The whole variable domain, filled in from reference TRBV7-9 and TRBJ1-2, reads DTGVSQNPRHKITKRGQNVTFRCDPISEHNRLYWYRQTLGQGPEFLTYFQNEAQLEKSRLLSDRFSAERPKGSFSTLEIQRTEQGDSAMYLCSSSTGTYGYTFGSGTRLTVV.

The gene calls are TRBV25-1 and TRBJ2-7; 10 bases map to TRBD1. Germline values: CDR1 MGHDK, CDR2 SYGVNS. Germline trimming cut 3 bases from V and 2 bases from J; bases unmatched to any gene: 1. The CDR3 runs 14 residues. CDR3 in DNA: TGTGCCAGCAGTGACGGGACAGGGGCCTACGAGCAGTACTTC. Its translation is CASSDGTGAYEQYF.

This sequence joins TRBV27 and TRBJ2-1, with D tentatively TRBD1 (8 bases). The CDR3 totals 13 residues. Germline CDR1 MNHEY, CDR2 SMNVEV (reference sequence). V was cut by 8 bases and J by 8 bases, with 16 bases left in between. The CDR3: CASAQQGGDEQFF. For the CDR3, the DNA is TGTGCCAGCGCACAACAGGGGGGGGATGAGCAGTTCTTC.

CDR3 protein: CASSQDRSTPGRELFF. In nucleotides, the CDR3 is TGTGCCAGCAGCCAAGATAGGAGTACACCGGGTCGGGAGCTGTTTTTT. The V and J genes are TRBV4-2 and TRBJ2-2; no clear D. This CDR3 comprises 16 residues. Trimming stripped 0 bases from V and 9 bases from J, with 17 bases between. CDR1 is LGHNA, CDR2 YNFKEQ, per germline.

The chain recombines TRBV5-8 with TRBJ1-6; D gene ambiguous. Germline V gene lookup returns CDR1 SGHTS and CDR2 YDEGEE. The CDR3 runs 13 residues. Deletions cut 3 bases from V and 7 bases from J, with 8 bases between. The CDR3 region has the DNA TGTGCCAGCAGCTCGGCCAGGAATTCACCCCTCCACTTT. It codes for CASSSARNSPLHF. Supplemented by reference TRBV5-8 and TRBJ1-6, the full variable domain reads EAGVTQSPTHLIKTRGQQATLRCSPISGHTSVYWYQQALGLGLQFLLWYDEGEERNRGNFPPRFSGRQFPNYSSELNVNALELEDSALYLCASSSARNSPLHFGNGTRLTVT.

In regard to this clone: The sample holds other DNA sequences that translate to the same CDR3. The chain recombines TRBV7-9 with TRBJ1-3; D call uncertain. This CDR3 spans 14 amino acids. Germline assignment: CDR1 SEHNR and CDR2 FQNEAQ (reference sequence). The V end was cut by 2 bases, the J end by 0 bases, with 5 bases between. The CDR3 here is CASSLRDSGNTIYF. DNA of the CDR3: TGTGCCAGCAGCTTAAGAGACTCTGGAAACACCATATATTTT.

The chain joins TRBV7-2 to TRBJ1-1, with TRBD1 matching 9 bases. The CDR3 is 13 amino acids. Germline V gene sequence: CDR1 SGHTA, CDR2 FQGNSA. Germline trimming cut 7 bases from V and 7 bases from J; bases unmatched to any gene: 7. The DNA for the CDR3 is TGTGCCAGCACCCTGGGACAGGGACTTGAAGCTTTCTTT. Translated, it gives CASTLGQGLEAFF. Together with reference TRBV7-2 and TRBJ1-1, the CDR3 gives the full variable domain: GAGVSQSPSNKVTEKGKDVELRCDPISGHTALYWYRQSLGQGLEFLIYFQGNSAPDKSGLPSDRFSAERTGGSVSTLTIQRTQQEDSAVYLCASTLGQGLEAFFGQGTRLTVV.

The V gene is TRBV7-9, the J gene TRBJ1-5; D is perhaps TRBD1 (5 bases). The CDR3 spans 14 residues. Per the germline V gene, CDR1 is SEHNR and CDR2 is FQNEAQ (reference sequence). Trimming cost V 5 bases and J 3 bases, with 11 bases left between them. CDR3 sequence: CASSHDSYNQPQHF. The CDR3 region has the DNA TGTGCCAGCAGCCACGACAGTTACAATCAGCCCCAGCATTTT.

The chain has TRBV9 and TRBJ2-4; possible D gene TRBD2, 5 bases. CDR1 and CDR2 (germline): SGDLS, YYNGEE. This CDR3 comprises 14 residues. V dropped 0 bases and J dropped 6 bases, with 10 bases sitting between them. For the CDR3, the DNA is TGTGCCAGCAGCGTAGGAAATAGCGCAAACATTCAGTACTTC. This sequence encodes CASSVGNSANIQYF.

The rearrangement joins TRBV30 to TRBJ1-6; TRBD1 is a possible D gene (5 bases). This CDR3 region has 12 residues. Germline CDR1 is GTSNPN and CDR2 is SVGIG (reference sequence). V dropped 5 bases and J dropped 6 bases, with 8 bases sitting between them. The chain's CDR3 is CAWGTFNSPLHF. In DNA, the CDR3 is TGTGCCTGGGGGACTTTTAATTCACCCCTCCACTTT.

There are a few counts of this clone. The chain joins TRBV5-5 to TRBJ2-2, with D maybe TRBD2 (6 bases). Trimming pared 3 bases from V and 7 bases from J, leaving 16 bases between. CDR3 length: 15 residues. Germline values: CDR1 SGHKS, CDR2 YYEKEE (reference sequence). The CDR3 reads CASSWRVGGDGELFF. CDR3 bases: TGTGCCAGCAGCTGGAGAGTCGGAGGGGACGGGGAGCTGTTTTTT. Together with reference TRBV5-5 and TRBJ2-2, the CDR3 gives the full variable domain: DAGVTQSPTHLIKTRGQQVTLRCSPISGHKSVSWYQQVLGQGPQFIFQYYEKEERGRGNFPDRFSARQFPNYSSELNVNALLLGDSALYLCASSWRVGGDGELFFGEGSRLTVL.

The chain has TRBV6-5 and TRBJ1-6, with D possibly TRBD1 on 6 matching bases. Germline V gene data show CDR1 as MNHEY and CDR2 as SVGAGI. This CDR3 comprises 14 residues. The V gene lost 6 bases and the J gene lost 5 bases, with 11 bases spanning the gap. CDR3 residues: CASRQGSNNSPLHF. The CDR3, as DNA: TGTGCCAGCAGGCAGGGGTCAAATAATTCACCCCTCCACTTT.